Listed here are 21 T cell receptor beta chains from one sample, sequenced in a study of blood T cell repertoires in COVID-19. Profiling relied on immunoSEQ multiplex PCR, and the TCRdb table lists in-frame clones only, not all of them. The sample lists tens of thousands of clones, 75% occurring once. Sequences were obtained from peripheral blood. The receptor set was obtained from a man between 65 and 85 years old with acute or convalescent COVID-19.

The genes are TRBV4-1 and TRBJ1-5; 10 bases are shared with TRBD1. CDR3 length: 18 residues. The junction had 8 bases not matched to a gene; V was cut back by 0 bases and J by 3 bases. Germline CDR1 MGHRA, CDR2 YSYEKL. For the CDR3, the DNA is TGCGCCAGCAGCCAAGATGTAGCAGGGACAGGGGTCAATCAGCCCCAGCATTTT. This gives the protein CASSQDVAGTGVNQPQHF.

This rearrangement joins TRBV11-2 to TRBJ2-7; possibly TRBD2 for D (5 bases). The CDR3 covers 14 residues. Germline CDR1 SGHAT, CDR2 FQNNGV. Trimming took off 5 bases at V and 2 bases at J, with 13 bases between the two ends. The DNA for the CDR3 is TGTGCCAGCAGCCCCGGGATTAGCCCCTACGAGCAGTACTTC. This gives the protein CASSPGISPYEQYF. Looking up the rest from reference TRBV11-2 and TRBJ2-7 gives the full variable domain: EAGVAQSPRYKIIEKRQSVAFWCNPISGHATLYWYQQILGQGPKLLIQFQNNGVVDDSQLPKDRFSAERLKGVDSTLKIQPAKLEDSAVYLCASSPGISPYEQYFGPGTRLTVT.

The J gene is TRBJ1-6, the V gene TRBV5-6; 9 positions match TRBD1. Trimming cost V 0 bases and J 6 bases; bases outside gene matches: 4. CDR1 is SGHDT and CDR2 is YYEEEE in the germline V gene. The CDR3 contains 16 residues. The DNA for the CDR3 is TGTGCCAGCAGCTTGGCCGGGACAGGGATTAATTCACCCCTCCACTTT. Residues: CASSLAGTGINSPLHF.

The rearrangement links TRBV7-9 to TRBJ2-2, with TRBD1 identical over 9 bases. The germline gives CDR1 SEHNR, CDR2 FQNEAQ (reference sequence). The V and J ends lost 5 bases and 5 bases, in that order; junction bases with no gene match: 9. The CDR3 loop spans 16 amino acids. The DNA for the CDR3 is TGTGCCAGCAGCCCAAACAGGGGGCATAGGACCGGGGAGCTGTTTTTT. Protein sequence: CASSPNRGHRTGELFF.

The V call is TRBV11-2, the J call TRBJ2-5; TRBD2 is a possible D gene (6 bases). Looked up from germline, CDR1 is SGHAT and CDR2 is FQNNGV. The CDR3 totals 17 residues. V lost 3 bases to trimming and J lost 4 bases, with 21 bases between them. The DNA for the CDR3 is TGTGCCAGCAGCTTCGGGGTGGAGCGGGCCCCTCGAGAGACCCAGTACTTC. It encodes CASSFGVERAPRETQYF.

V usage is TRBV7-3 and J usage is TRBJ2-2, with D hard to call. V was cut by 2 bases and J by 2 bases, with 9 bases left in between. The germline V gene has CDR1 SGHTA and CDR2 FQGTGA. The CDR3 is 15 residues long. The CDR3 DNA is TGTGCCAGCAGCTTAGGCCTTGGCAACACCGGGGAGCTGTTTTTT. Its translation is CASSLGLGNTGELFF.

J is TRBJ1-6 and V is TRBV5-6; the D is unclear. Per germline, CDR1 SGHDT and CDR2 YYEEEE. The CDR3 is 12 amino acids. V gave up 4 bases and J gave up 10 bases, with 9 bases separating them. CDR3 sequence (DNA): TGTGCCAGCAGCGAGGGCATATCACCCCTCCACTTT. Translation gives CASSEGISPLHF.

The chain has TRBV11-2 and TRBJ2-7, with 7 bases matching TRBD2. Germline trimming cut 4 bases from V and 6 bases from J; bases unmatched to any gene: 3. CDR1 is SGHAT, CDR2 FQNNGV, per germline. The CDR3 contains 12 residues. CDR3 nucleotide sequence: TGTGCCAGCAGCTCCCCGGGAGGCGAGCAGTACTTC. It yields the protein CASSSPGGEQYF.

The chain employs TRBV18 and TRBJ2-3, with TRBD1 matching over 10 bases. With V trimmed by 7 bases and J by 3 bases, 1 base remained unmatched. Germline CDR1 reads KGHSH; CDR2 reads LQKENI. This CDR3 has 13 amino acids. This CDR3 reads CASLGQGTDTQYF. In DNA form, the CDR3 reads TGTGCCAGCTTGGGACAGGGGACAGATACGCAGTATTTT.

This chain connects TRBV28 to TRBJ1-1; weak D call: TRBD1 (6 bases). The CDR3 loop spans 14 amino acids. Germline V gene sequence: CDR1 MDHEN, CDR2 SYDVKM. V was pared by 5 bases and J by 1 base, with 11 bases between. CDR3 sequence reads: CASSRGGSNTEAFF. CDR3 DNA: TGTGCCAGCAGTAGGGGGGGCTCGAACACTGAAGCTTTCTTT.

V and J are TRBV19 and TRBJ2-1; weak D call: TRBD1 (5 bases). The CDR3 covers 16 residues. V gave up 0 bases and J gave up 2 bases, with 11 bases separating them. Germline V gene sequence: CDR1 LNHDA, CDR2 SQIVND (reference sequence). The CDR3 region is CASSIDRAGTYNEQFF. In DNA form, the CDR3 reads TGTGCCAGTAGTATAGATAGAGCAGGGACCTACAATGAGCAGTTCTTC.

This clone was seen a few times. This chain links TRBV10-3 with TRBJ1-1, with 8 nucleotides matching TRBD1. V shed 7 bases and J 1 base; nucleotides not matched to a gene: 5. CDR3 length: 14 residues. Germline CDR1 is ENHRY and CDR2 is SYGVKD. CDR3 loop: CAIKQQGGNTEAFF. The CDR3 bases are TGTGCCATCAAGCAACAGGGGGGGAACACTGAAGCTTTCTTT.

The chain uses TRBV19 and TRBJ1-4, with D tentatively TRBD1 (6 bases). The V gene's germline CDR1 is LNHDA and CDR2 SQIVND (reference sequence). V was cut by 5 bases and J by 2 bases, with 12 bases left in between. This CDR3 contains 15 residues. The CDR3 nucleotides are TGTGCCAGTAGTCGCTCAGGGGATACTAATGAAAAACTGTTTTTT. Translation gives CASSRSGDTNEKLFF.

V and J are TRBV11-2 and TRBJ1-3; D is possibly TRBD1 (6 bases). The ends were cut back, 5 bases at V and 8 bases at J, with 16 bases in the middle. The V gene's germline CDR1 is SGHAT and CDR2 FQNNGV. CDR3 size: 14 residues. The DNA of the CDR3 is TGTGCCAGCAGCGGGCAGGGGCTGGGGGACACCATATATTTT. It yields the protein CASSGQGLGDTIYF.

The chain joins TRBV19 to TRBJ1-1; D might be TRBD1 (6 bases). The V end was cut by 3 bases, the J end by 6 bases, with 20 bases between. The CDR3 runs to 16 residues. CDR1 and CDR2 (germline): LNHDA, SQIVND (reference sequence). In DNA form, the CDR3 reads TGTGCCAGTAGTATGGGGGGGCTTGGTCCGTTCGCTGAAGCTTTCTTT. This translates into CASSMGGLGPFAEAFF.

The V gene is TRBV4-2, the J gene TRBJ1-4, with D perhaps matching TRBD1 (5 bases). CDR1 is LGHNA and CDR2 is YNFKEQ in the germline V gene. The V end was cut by 0 bases, the J end by 4 bases, with 18 bases between. CDR3 length: 18 residues. CDR3 region: CASSQEAGSAGLNEKLFF. The CDR3 coding sequence is TGTGCCAGCAGCCAAGAAGCGGGGAGCGCAGGGCTTAATGAAAAACTGTTTTTT.

This chain connects TRBV3-1 (or the pseudogene TRBV3-2) to TRBJ2-5, with D possibly TRBD1 on 6 matching bases. Germline V gives CDR1 LGHDT, CDR2 YNNKEL (reference sequence). The CDR3 runs to 15 residues. With 4 bases removed from V and 2 bases from J, the gap between germline ends came to 14 bases. The CDR3 sequence is CASSLRQRGQETQYF. CDR3 coding DNA: TGTGCCAGCAGCCTTCGACAGAGGGGGCAAGAGACCCAGTACTTC.

The count of this clone is one. The genes are TRBV5-6 and TRBJ2-7, with TRBD1 as a possible D gene (7 bases). Trimming removed 2 bases from V and 5 bases from J, with 14 bases in between. Germline assignment: CDR1 SGHDT and CDR2 YYEEEE. The CDR3 is 14 residues long. The CDR3: CASSFPTGTDEQYF. The CDR3 DNA sequence: TGTGCCAGCAGCTTCCCGACAGGGACTGACGAGCAGTACTTC.

The V call is TRBV9, the J call TRBJ2-3; TRBD2 aligns across 10 bases. The CDR3 is 15 amino acids. Losses at the gene ends were 0 bases for V and 6 bases for J; bases not matched to a gene: 4. CDR1 is SGDLS, CDR2 YYNGEE, per germline. The CDR3: CASSVGLAGADTQYF. CDR3 coding DNA: TGTGCCAGCAGCGTAGGGCTAGCGGGAGCTGATACGCAGTATTTT.

The chain carries TRBV7-9 and TRBJ2-7; a possible D gene is TRBD2 (6 bases). The germline CDR1 and CDR2 sequences are SEHNR and FQNEAQ (reference sequence). Trimming left V 4 bases short and J 6 bases short, with 7 bases between. This CDR3 region has 11 residues. CDR3 nucleotides: TGTGCCAGCAGCTCCGGGGGCGAGCAGTACTTC. Amino acids: CASSSGGEQYF. Full variable domain (rest looked up from reference TRBV7-9 and TRBJ2-7): DTGVSQNPRHKITKRGQNVTFRCDPISEHNRLYWYRQTLGQGPEFLTYFQNEAQLEKSRLLSDRFSAERPKGSFSTLEIQRTEQGDSAMYLCASSSGGEQYFGPGTRLTVT.

The V gene is TRBV2, the J gene TRBJ1-2; D not certain. This CDR3 has 12 residues. V lost 3 bases, J lost 2 bases, and 4 bases lay in between. CDR1 is SNHLY, CDR2 FYNNEI, per germline. This CDR3 reads CASSERNYGYTF. CDR3 bases: TGTGCCAGCAGTGAGCGGAACTATGGCTACACCTTC.